The 21 T cell receptor beta chains reported below all come from one sample, sequenced in a study of cytomegalovirus exposure and HLA in healthy donors. The protocol was immunoSEQ multiplex PCR, while the TCRdb copy is restricted to in-frame clones and leaves out a portion. The sample lists a few hundred thousand clones; 70% to 90% were seen once. The sequenced sample consisted of PBMCs. These receptors all come from a woman between 18 and 29 years old in good health and CMV-seronegative.

V usage is TRBV19 and J usage is TRBJ1-2; D remains unclear. The V and J ends lost 7 bases and 0 bases respectively, with 9 bases between them. Germline assignment: CDR1 LNHDA and CDR2 SQIVND (reference sequence). The CDR3 extends over 13 amino acids. The CDR3 nucleotides read TGTGCCAGTACAATACGCGCTAACTATGGCTACACCTTC. Encoded protein: CASTIRANYGYTF.

The genes are TRBV5-1 and TRBJ2-2, with TRBD2 identical over 10 bases. Germline V gene data show CDR1 as SGHRS and CDR2 as YFSETQ. CDR3 length: 16 residues. V was clipped by 6 bases and J by 2 bases; unmatched bases: 7. The CDR3 DNA follows: TGCGCCAGCAAGGGACTAGCGAATACTAACACCGGGGAGCTGTTTTTT. It codes for CASKGLANTNTGELFF.

J is TRBJ1-2 and V is TRBV28, with unresolved D. Germline loops: CDR1 MDHEN, CDR2 SYDVKM. The CDR3 is 12 residues long. Trimming took off 10 bases at V and 2 bases at J, with 11 bases between the two ends. DNA of the CDR3: TGTGCCACCCTGCAGGAAAACTATGGCTACACCTTC. Amino acid sequence: CATLQENYGYTF.

The genes are TRBV2 and TRBJ2-2, with D tentatively TRBD1 (5 bases). This CDR3 region has 12 residues. V was trimmed by 8 bases and J by 5 bases, leaving 9 bases between them. Germline values: CDR1 SNHLY, CDR2 FYNNEI. The CDR3 protein is CASQGFTGELFF. For the CDR3, the DNA is TGTGCCAGCCAGGGCTTTACCGGGGAGCTGTTTTTT.

The chain has TRBV30 and TRBJ1-2; maybe TRBD1 (6 bases). Germline loops: CDR1 GTSNPN, CDR2 SVGIG (reference sequence). The V and J ends lost 0 bases and 6 bases respectively, with 11 bases between them. The CDR3 length is 13 residues. The CDR3 bases are TGTGCCTGGAGTGTAGGGGGGGTGGATGGCTACACCTTC. It translates to CAWSVGGVDGYTF.

This clone was seen once. J is TRBJ2-7 and V is TRBV19; D might be TRBD1 (6 bases). Germline values: CDR1 LNHDA, CDR2 SQIVND (reference sequence). The CDR3 runs 12 residues. V gave up 5 bases and J gave up 3 bases, with 8 bases separating them. CDR3 coding DNA: TGTGCCAGTAGTGGGACATTCTACGAGCAGTACTTC. This translates into CASSGTFYEQYF.

The V call is TRBV19, the J call TRBJ1-2; 11 bases are shared with TRBD1. This CDR3 is built from 15 residues. In germline, CDR1 is LNHDA, CDR2 SQIVND (reference sequence). With V trimmed by 3 bases and J by 4 bases, 4 bases remained unmatched. The CDR3 DNA is TGTGCCAGTAGTATGGGGACAGGGGGTATCTATGGCTACACCTTC. This translates into CASSMGTGGIYGYTF.

This clone was counted once. This chain links TRBV10-3 with TRBJ1-2; TRBD1 matches at 9 bases. CDR3 length equals 14 residues. J gave up 8 bases and V 3 bases, and 7 bases lay outside the gene matches. Germline loops: CDR1 ENHRY, CDR2 SYGVKD. The CDR3 sequence is CAISEEGQGKGYTF. CDR3 DNA sequence: TGTGCCATCAGTGAAGAGGGACAGGGTAAAGGCTACACCTTC.

This chain uses TRBV29-1 with TRBJ2-1; 10 bases fit TRBD1. The V gene end was trimmed by 7 bases and the J gene end by 9 bases; junction bases not matched to a gene: 15. Germline V gene sequence: CDR1 SQVTM, CDR2 ANQGSEA. There are 15 residues in the CDR3. The CDR3 DNA sequence: TGCAGCGGCGCCTCAGGGACAGGGGCAGTGCGTGAGCAGTTCTTC. This codes for CSGASGTGAVREQFF.

J is TRBJ2-7 and V is TRBV28; 7 bases align to TRBD1. Germline loops: CDR1 MDHEN, CDR2 SYDVKM. The V and J ends lost 6 bases and 4 bases, in that order; junction bases with no gene match: 9. This CDR3 spans 14 amino acids. CDR3 loop: CASSYIGGRYEQYF. CDR3 nucleotides: TGTGCCAGCAGCTACATAGGGGGCCGGTACGAGCAGTACTTC. Drawing the rest from reference TRBV28 and TRBJ2-7, the complete variable domain is DVKVTQSSRYLVKRTGEKVFLECVQDMDHENMFWYRQDPGLGLRLIYFSYDVKMKEKGDIPEGYSVSREKKERFSLILESASTNQTSMYLCASSYIGGRYEQYFGPGTRLTVT.

The V gene is TRBV27, the J gene TRBJ2-1; 11 nucleotides line up with TRBD2. The CDR3 has 15 residues. Unmatched junction bases numbered 10, after V lost 11 bases and J lost 4 bases. Per germline, CDR1 MNHEY and CDR2 SMNVEV (reference sequence). CDR3 sequence: CASHPGTSGYNEQFF. CDR3 coding DNA: TGTGCCTCTCACCCCGGGACTAGCGGTTACAATGAGCAGTTCTTC.

V and J are TRBV29-1 and TRBJ1-3; no reliable D call. V was pared by 7 bases and J by 0 bases, with 16 bases between. The CDR3 has 15 amino acids. Germline V CDR1 and CDR2: SQVTM, ANQGSEA. CDR3 DNA sequence: TGCAGCGCCTGCTCCGGGGTGACCTCTGGAAACACCATATATTTT. Its protein product is CSACSGVTSGNTIYF.

The CDR3 loop is CASSFGRGPYEQYF. The CDR3 DNA follows: TGCGCCAGCAGCTTCGGACGAGGGCCCTACGAGCAGTACTTC. The chain uses TRBV5-1 and TRBJ2-7, with D maybe TRBD2 (5 bases). Germline CDR1 SGHRS, CDR2 YFSETQ. CDR3 length equals 14 residues. Trimming removed 2 bases from V and 2 bases from J, with 11 bases in between.

V usage is TRBV27 and J usage is TRBJ2-1; D not certain. This CDR3 is 14 amino acids long. Germline CDR1 and CDR2: MNHEY and SMNVEV (reference sequence). The V end was cut by 5 bases, the J end by 4 bases, with 12 bases between. The CDR3 spells CASSPLREYNEQFF. The CDR3 bases are TGTGCCAGCAGTCCACTCCGAGAGTACAATGAGCAGTTCTTC.

This clone showed up just a few times. J is TRBJ1-6 and V is TRBV5-1; 10 nucleotides agree with TRBD1. CDR1 and CDR2 (germline): SGHRS, YFSETQ. The CDR3 sequence is 11 residues long. V lost 4 bases and J lost 16; bases outside the gene matches: 2. This chain's CDR3 is CASSAGQGLHF. The CDR3 DNA reads as TGCGCCAGCAGCGCGGGACAGGGGCTCCACTTT.

The chain has TRBV9 and TRBJ2-1; 10 bases agree with TRBD2. The CDR3 runs 15 residues. The V segment lost 4 bases and the J segment 4 bases; nucleotides outside the gene matches: 5. Germline V gene sequence: CDR1 SGDLS, CDR2 YYNGEE. The CDR3 DNA sequence: TGTGCCAGCAGCATCATAGCGGGAGGTTACAATGAGCAGTTCTTC. Translation: CASSIIAGGYNEQFF.

The chain is built from TRBV9 and TRBJ2-3, with 7 bases that match TRBD2. V was pared by 9 bases and J by 3 bases, with 4 bases of the junction left unmatched. Germline V gene sequence: CDR1 SGDLS, CDR2 YYNGEE. The CDR3 covers 12 residues. CDR3 nucleotides: TGTGCCACCAAAGCGGGGACAGATACGCAGTATTTT. This sequence encodes CATKAGTDTQYF. The full variable domain, its missing parts supplied by reference TRBV9 and TRBJ2-3, is DSGVTQTPKHLITATGQRVTLRCSPRSGDLSVYWYQQSLDQGLQFLIQYYNGEERAKGNILERFSAQQFPDLHSELNLSSLELGDSALYFCATKAGTDTQYFGPGTRLTVL.

This chain links TRBV5-6 with TRBJ2-7, with 8 bases identical to TRBD1. The CDR3 is 14 amino acids. Per germline, CDR1 SGHDT and CDR2 YYEEEE. With V trimmed by 0 bases and J by 3 bases, 2 bases remained unmatched. Written as DNA, the CDR3 is TGTGCCAGCAGCTTGGGGGACAGGTTCTACGAGCAGTACTTC. Protein product: CASSLGDRFYEQYF.

The J gene is TRBJ2-5, the V gene TRBV2; TRBD2 matches at 7 bases. The CDR3 consists of 14 residues. With V trimmed by 6 bases and J by 4 bases, 8 bases remained unmatched. Germline CDR1 and CDR2: SNHLY and FYNNEI. CDR3 sequence: CASRSREGGETQYF. As DNA, the CDR3 is TGTGCCAGCAGAAGCAGGGAGGGAGGAGAGACCCAGTACTTC.

The chain couples TRBV28 to TRBJ1-1; perhaps TRBD1 as D (5 bases). The CDR3 consists of 16 residues. CDR1 is MDHEN, CDR2 SYDVKM, per germline. V shed 4 bases and J shed 0 bases, with 15 bases lying between them. CDR3 in DNA: TGTGCCAGCAGTTCCGGTTCAGGGAGGATGAACACTGAAGCTTTCTTT. It translates to CASSSGSGRMNTEAFF.

V usage is TRBV29-1 and J usage is TRBJ2-2; D is possibly TRBD1 (6 bases). CDR3 size: 14 residues. Trimming shortened V by 6 bases and J by 0 bases, and 11 bases separated the two germline ends. Germline CDR1 reads SQVTM; CDR2 reads ANQGSEA. DNA of the CDR3: TGCAGCGTGGCGGACAGACCGAACACCGGGGAGCTGTTTTTT. Translation gives CSVADRPNTGELFF.